This is a list of T cell receptor beta chains from one sample in a study of T cell responses to AZD1222 COVID-19 vaccine. Profiled with immunoSEQ multiplex PCR; TCRdb holds only in-frame clones, not every one. The data show some 100,000 clones, roughly nine tenths seen once. Sequencing used peripheral blood, obtained on day 0 of AZD1222 vaccination. Source of these receptors: an adult in good health. The CDR3 runs from the conserved cysteine through the conserved F or W. D genes are given only for firm matches. Clone size is not always given. Where it is, it says once, few, many or a class for expanded clones.

d_gene	abundance	v_gene	j_gene	CDR3aa	CDR3nt
-	-	TRBV4-1	TRBJ2-1	CASSQDTENEQFF	TGCGCCAGCAGCCAAGATACTGAGAATGAGCAGTTCTTC
TRBD1	-	TRBV28	TRBJ1-2	CASRLGQVNYGYTF	TGTGCCAGCAGGCTAGGACAGGTTAACTATGGCTACACCTTC
-	-	TRBV10-3	TRBJ1-1	CAISESKRHGVPEAFF	TGTGCCATCAGTGAGTCGAAAAGACATGGGGTTCCTGAAGCTTTCTTT
-	few	TRBV29-1	TRBJ1-2	CSVEDRLRGQRDGYTF	TGCAGCGTTGAAGATCGGTTGCGGGGGCAGCGGGATGGCTACACCTTC
-	-	TRBV2	TRBJ2-3	CAKTGAGTDTQYF	TGTGCCAAAACGGGGGCGGGCACAGATACGCAGTATTTT
TRBD2	-	TRBV18	TRBJ2-4	CASSPSSSGGARNIQYF	TGTGCCAGCTCACCCTCCTCTAGCGGGGGGGCCCGAAACATTCAGTACTTC
TRBD1	once	TRBV6-5	TRBJ2-7	CASRARQGLSYEQYF	TGTGCCAGCAGAGCCAGACAGGGGCTCTCCTACGAGCAGTACTTC
TRBD1	-	TRBV6-6	TRBJ2-5	CASSYSGQGDGTQYF	TGTGCCAGCAGTTACTCGGGGCAGGGGGACGGGACCCAGTACTTC
-	-	TRBV6-5	TRBJ2-5	CATQLGGAETQYF	TGTGCCACTCAGTTGGGGGGTGCAGAGACCCAGTACTTC
TRBD1	-	TRBV5-8	TRBJ2-1	CASSWAYGTGSDEQFF	TGTGCCAGCAGCTGGGCCTACGGGACAGGGAGTGATGAGCAGTTCTTC
TRBD1	-	TRBV6-5	TRBJ1-6	CASSQGGSYNSPLHF	TGTGCCAGCAGCCAGGGGGGCTCCTATAATTCACCCCTCCACTTT
-	once	TRBV28	TRBJ1-2	CASSLARGNYGYTF	TGTGCCAGCAGTTTAGCGCGGGGGAACTATGGCTACACCTTC
-	-	TRBV5-1	TRBJ1-2	CASSLQGRAANYGYTF	TGCGCCAGCAGCTTGCAGGGAAGGGCGGCTAACTATGGCTACACCTTC
-	-	TRBV18	TRBJ2-7	CASSPAGDEQYF	TGTGCCAGCTCACCAGCAGGGGACGAGCAGTACTTC
TRBD2	-	TRBV10-1	TRBJ2-3	CASSGTSGSKDTQYF	TGCGCCAGCAGTGGGACTAGCGGGAGTAAAGATACGCAGTATTTT
-	-	TRBV28	TRBJ1-1	CASIIKTGRREAFF	TGTGCCAGTATCATCAAAACAGGGAGACGTGAAGCTTTCTTT
-	-	TRBV21-1	TRBJ1-3	CASSNRHYGNTIYF	TGTGCCAGCAGCAATAGACACTACGGAAACACCATATATTTT
TRBD1	-	TRBV4-1	TRBJ1-1	CASSQERRDRNTEAFF	TGCGCCAGCAGCCAAGAGAGAAGGGACAGGAACACTGAAGCTTTCTTT
-	-	TRBV7-8	TRBJ2-2	CASSLAFGNTGELFF	TGTGCCAGCAGCTTAGCCTTTGGGAACACCGGGGAGCTGTTTTTT
-	few	TRBV5-4	TRBJ2-6	CASSFGASGANVLTF	TGTGCCAGCAGCTTCGGGGCCTCTGGGGCCAACGTCCTGACTTTC
-	-	TRBV3-1/TRBV3-2	TRBJ2-5	CASSQVGSQYF	TGTGCCAGCAGCCAAGTCGGATCCCAGTACTTC
TRBD2	-	TRBV30	TRBJ2-7	CAWSAGTSGYYEQYF	TGTGCCTGGAGCGCAGGGACTAGCGGATACTACGAGCAGTACTTC
TRBD2	-	TRBV3-1/TRBV3-2	TRBJ2-1	CASSPRTSGGMEQFF	TGTGCCAGCAGCCCCCGGACTAGCGGGGGAATGGAGCAGTTCTTC
-	once	TRBV20-1	TRBJ1-5	CSASGGEQPQHF	TGCAGTGCTAGTGGGGGGGAACAGCCCCAGCATTTT
TRBD2	-	TRBV5-1	TRBJ2-5	CASRPTSSGGETQYF	TGCGCCAGCAGGCCGACTAGCTCGGGTGGAGAGACCCAGTACTTC
TRBD1	-	TRBV6-1	TRBJ1-1	CASSEQDRVILIAFF	TGTGCCAGCAGTGAGCAGGACAGGGTTATCTTGATAGCTTTCTTT
TRBD2	-	TRBV11-2	TRBJ2-5	CASSLQVAGGPPYF	TGTGCCAGCAGCTTACAGGTAGCGGGAGGCCCTCCGTACTTC
-	-	TRBV5-1	TRBJ1-4	CASGPGIENEKLFF	TGCGCCAGCGGGCCTGGAATAGAAAATGAAAAACTGTTTTTT
-	once	TRBV4-2	TRBJ2-4	CASSQDRPGRRNIQYF	TGTGCCAGCAGCCAAGACCGTCCGGGGCGCAGAAACATTCAGTACTTC
-	once	TRBV30	TRBJ2-3	CAWGTYSTDTQYF	TGTGCCTGGGGGACATATAGCACAGATACGCAGTATTTT
-	-	TRBV5-1	TRBJ1-5	CASSYSGEQPQHF	TGCGCCAGCAGTTACTCAGGGGAGCAGCCCCAGCATTTT
-	once	TRBV10-3	TRBJ1-1	CAISEGRDEGTEAFF	TGTGCCATCAGTGAGGGACGGGATGAAGGCACTGAAGCTTTCTTT
-	-	TRBV5-1	TRBJ1-1	CASSALGPNAAAFF	TGCGCCAGCAGTGCGCTGGGACCCAACGCCGCAGCTTTCTTT
TRBD1	-	TRBV29-1	TRBJ2-7	CSAGTGKHEQYF	TGCAGCGCCGGGACAGGGAAACACGAGCAGTACTTC
TRBD2	-	TRBV5-1	TRBJ2-1	CASSLVGEGYNEQFF	TGCGCCAGCAGCTTGGTGGGGGAGGGATACAATGAGCAGTTCTTC